The clone carrying this T cell receptor beta chain was seen at least ten times. Its antigen is undetermined. The use of a sample-barcoded 5' primer and a J-beta primer mix characterized a second PCR of about 6 to 12 cycles. In TCRdb, the 5' RACE reads were re-called with MiXCR into one record per CDR3 protein. The sample has hundreds of thousands of distinct CDR3 sequences, roughly half seen once; the top ten hold approximately 51%. The sample is drawn from a study of blood T cells in healthy people across ages. Study-wide results and caveats: Naive and antigen-experienced cells were not separated, limiting conclusive comparison. While age rose, TCR beta diversity per million T cells dropped in a roughly linear way.

All donors came from Russia, were Caucasian and healthy, and spanned ages roughly 6 to 95. Each sample had at least 6 million PBMCs isolated. The V segment lost 2 bases and the J segment 2 bases; nucleotides outside the gene matches: 4. This CDR3 region has 15 residues. Per germline, CDR1 DFQATT and CDR2 SNEGSKA (reference sequence). The rearrangement uses TRBV20-1 and TRBJ2-3, with 10 bases fitting TRBD1. Sequencing input: blood. This receptor was taken from a man aged 60 to 75 in good health. CDR3 residues: CSARRDRGTTDTQYF. The CDR3, as DNA: TGCAGTGCTAGAAGGGACAGGGGCACCACAGATACGCAGTATTTT.